This is a list of T cell receptor beta chains from one sample in a study of T cells in localized non-small cell lung cancer. Assay used: immunoSEQ multiplex PCR; TCRdb lists only in-frame clones, some missing. The table shows tens of thousands of clones, with roughly 90% occurring only once. The sequenced sample was peripheral blood, obtained before any cancer treatment. Receptors originate from an older female donor with stage I squamous cell lung carcinoma. CDR3s leave out the opening cysteine and the closing phenylalanine or tryptophan.

CDR3 protein,J gene,CDR3 length,V gene
ASSTGTGVTDTQY,TRBJ2-3,13,TRBV5-1
AWSGGMEETQY,TRBJ2-5,11,TRBV30
ASSPDSSADTQY,TRBJ2-3,12,TRBV7-2
ASSPSSRYQETQY,TRBJ2-5,13,TRBV5-1
ASSSSIGQSTFSYEQY,TRBJ2-7,16,TRBV7-2
ASSVVPSGTDTQY,TRBJ2-3,13,TRBV9
ASSGGVGSYEQY,TRBJ2-7,12,TRBV9
ASSIARGPGEQF,TRBJ2-1,12,TRBV19
AWSRDSQNEQY,TRBJ2-7,11,TRBV30
ASSITGRQTEAF,TRBJ1-1,12,TRBV5-6
ASSGTGYSGNTIY,TRBJ1-3,13,TRBV25-1
SVEGQGKGTQY,TRBJ2-3,11,TRBV29-1
ASSPLRYEQY,TRBJ2-7,10,TRBV28
ASSPPLGGAPDTQY,TRBJ2-3,14,TRBV5-6
ASSLSDSNQPQH,TRBJ1-5,12,TRBV18
ASIASGINEQF,TRBJ2-1,11,TRBV6-1
ASSVLMTSGSSYNEQF,TRBJ2-1,16,TRBV9
ASSMGPNEKLF,TRBJ1-4,11,TRBV19
ASSISTDYSYEQY,TRBJ2-7,13,TRBV19
ASSYRQGTGGYT,TRBJ1-2,12,TRBV6-5
ASVRSSDTDTQY,TRBJ2-3,12,TRBV10-2
ATSRDRANYGYT,TRBJ1-2,12,TRBV15
ASSLDRKVNEQY,TRBJ2-7,12,TRBV7-2